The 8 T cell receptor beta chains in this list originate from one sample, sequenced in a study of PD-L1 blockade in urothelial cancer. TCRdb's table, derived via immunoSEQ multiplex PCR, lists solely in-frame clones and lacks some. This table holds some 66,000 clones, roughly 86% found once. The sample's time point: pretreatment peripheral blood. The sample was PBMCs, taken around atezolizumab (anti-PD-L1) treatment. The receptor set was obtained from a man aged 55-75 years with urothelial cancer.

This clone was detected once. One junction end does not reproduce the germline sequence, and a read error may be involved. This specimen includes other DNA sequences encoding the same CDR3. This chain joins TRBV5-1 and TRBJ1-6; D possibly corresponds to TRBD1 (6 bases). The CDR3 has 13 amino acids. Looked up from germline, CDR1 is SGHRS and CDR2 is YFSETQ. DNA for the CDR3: TGCGCCAGCCAGACAGGATATAATTCGCCCCTCCACTTT. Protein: CASQTGYNSPLHF.

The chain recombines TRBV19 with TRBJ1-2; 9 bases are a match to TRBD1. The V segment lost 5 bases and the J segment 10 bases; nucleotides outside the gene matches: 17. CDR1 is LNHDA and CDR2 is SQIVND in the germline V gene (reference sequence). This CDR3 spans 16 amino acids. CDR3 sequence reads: CASSPGTGSYLQVYTF. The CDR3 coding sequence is TGTGCCAGTAGTCCCGGGACAGGGAGCTATCTCCAGGTCTACACCTTC.

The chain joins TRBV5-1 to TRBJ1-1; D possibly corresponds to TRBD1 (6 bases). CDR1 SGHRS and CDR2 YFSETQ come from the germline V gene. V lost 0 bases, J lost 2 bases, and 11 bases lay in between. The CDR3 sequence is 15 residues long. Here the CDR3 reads CASSLVSGGNTEAFF. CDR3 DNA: TGCGCCAGCAGCTTGGTCTCGGGGGGCAACACTGAAGCTTTCTTT.

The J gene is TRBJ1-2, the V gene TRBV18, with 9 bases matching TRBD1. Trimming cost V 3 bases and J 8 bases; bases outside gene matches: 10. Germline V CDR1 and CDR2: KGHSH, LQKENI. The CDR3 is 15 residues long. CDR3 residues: CASSPGTGGAWGYTF. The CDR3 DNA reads TGTGCCAGCTCACCGGGAACAGGGGGCGCGTGGGGCTACACCTTC.

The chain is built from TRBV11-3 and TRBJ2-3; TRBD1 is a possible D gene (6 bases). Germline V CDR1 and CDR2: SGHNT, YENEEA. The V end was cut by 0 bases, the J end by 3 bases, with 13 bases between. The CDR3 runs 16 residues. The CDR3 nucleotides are TGTGCCAGCAGCTTAGATTCAGGGGCTATAACAGATACGCAGTATTTT. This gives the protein CASSLDSGAITDTQYF. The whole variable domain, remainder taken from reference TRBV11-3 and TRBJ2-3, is EAGVVQSPRYKIIEKKQPVAFWCNPISGHNTLYWYLQNLGQGPELLIRYENEEAVDDSQLPKDRFSAERLKGVDSTLKIQPAELGDSAVYLCASSLDSGAITDTQYFGPGTRLTVL.

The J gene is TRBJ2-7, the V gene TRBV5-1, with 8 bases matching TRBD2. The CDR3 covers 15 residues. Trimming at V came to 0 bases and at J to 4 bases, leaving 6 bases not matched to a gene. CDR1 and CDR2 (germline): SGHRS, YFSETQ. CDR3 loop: CASSLVGASGYEQYF. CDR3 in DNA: TGCGCCAGCAGCTTGGTTGGGGCTAGCGGGTACGAGCAGTACTTC.

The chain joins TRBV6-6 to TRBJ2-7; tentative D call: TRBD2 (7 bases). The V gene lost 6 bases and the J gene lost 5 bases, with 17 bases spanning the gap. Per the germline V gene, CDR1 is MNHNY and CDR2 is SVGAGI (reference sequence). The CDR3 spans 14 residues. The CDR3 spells CASRAQGGVNEQYF. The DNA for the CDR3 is TGTGCCAGCAGGGCACAGGGAGGGGTCAACGAGCAGTACTTC.

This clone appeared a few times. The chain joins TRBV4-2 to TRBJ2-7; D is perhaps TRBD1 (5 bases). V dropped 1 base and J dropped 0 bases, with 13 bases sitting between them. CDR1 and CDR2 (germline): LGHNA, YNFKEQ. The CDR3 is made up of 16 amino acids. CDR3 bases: TGTGCCAGCAGCCAAGCGCGGACACTAAGCTCCTACGAGCAGTACTTC. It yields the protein CASSQARTLSSYEQYF.